The rows below give T cell receptor beta chains drawn from one sample of a study of cytomegalovirus exposure and HLA in healthy donors. Produced via immunoSEQ multiplex PCR; TCRdb's table is partial and in-frame only. The sample contains about 170,000 clones, 82% of which appear only once. Source material: PBMCs. These receptors came from a male donor in good health and CMV-seronegative. Each CDR3 is given with its conserved first and last residue. D genes are given only for firm matches. The listing skips clone size in some rows; elsewhere it reads once, few, many or a size class.

>TRBD1|.|TRBV15|TRBJ1-2
CATSRPGGYGYTF
>.|.|TRBV18|TRBJ2-7
CASSKQTGGGYEQYF
>.|.|TRBV28|TRBJ2-5
CASKVEETQYF
>.|few|TRBV29-1|TRBJ2-2
CSFRSWGAGELFF
>.|.|TRBV11-1|TRBJ1-1
CASSLATGGTEAFF
>.|once|TRBV11-2|TRBJ1-1
CASSSRTGVRTEAFF
>.|.|TRBV7-9|TRBJ2-1
CASSLSPRDNEQFF
>TRBD2|.|TRBV11-3|TRBJ2-1
CASSGTSGYNEQFF
>.|.|TRBV19|TRBJ1-1
CASSWTARGNTEAFF
>.|.|TRBV13|TRBJ2-6
CASSLRQVSSGANVLTF
>.|once|TRBV6-5|TRBJ2-7
CASSYSRDTSYEQYF
>.|.|TRBV19|TRBJ2-5
CASQGANQETQYF
>TRBD1|.|TRBV7-2|.
CASSLDRVDEQYF
>.|.|TRBV28|TRBJ1-5
CASSLLGDYRPQHF
>TRBD2|.|TRBV7-2|TRBJ2-1
CASTIAGGGSYNEQFF
>.|.|TRBV6-5|TRBJ1-2
CASSYSERTYGYTF
>.|once|TRBV4-3|TRBJ2-1
CASSQDGGGNHNEQFF
>.|.|TRBV7-9|TRBJ2-7
CSSSLGGTQGREQYF
>.|.|TRBV7-9|TRBJ2-7
CASGTPRGRSYEQYF
>.|.|TRBV15|TRBJ2-1
CATSRDAQDNEQFF
>.|once|TRBV18|TRBJ1-5
CASSRTDDITAQHF
>TRBD1|.|TRBV19|TRBJ2-7
CASSSQGAGAYEQYF
>.|.|TRBV6-4|TRBJ1-6
CASRAQQENSPLHF
>TRBD1|once|TRBV4-1|TRBJ1-6
CASSPTRDRISPLHF
>.|few|TRBV18|TRBJ2-5
CASSPFGSEQYF
>.|.|TRBV28|TRBJ1-1
CASSSIWAQGTEAFF
>TRBD2|.|TRBV14|TRBJ2-1
CASSQRGSSGRPPVEQFF
>.|.|TRBV7-8|TRBJ2-1
CASSVSGGSGNAGQFF
>TRBD2|.|TRBV2|TRBJ2-3
CARGAGGPTDTQYF
>.|.|TRBV29-1|.
CSVPSGGALYEQYF
>.|few|TRBV19|TRBJ2-1
CASTTRELYNEQFF
>TRBD1|.|TRBV5-1|TRBJ1-4
CASSSPGGLNEKLFF